One and the same sample provided the 21 T cell receptor beta chains below, sequenced in a study of OX40 agonist ivuxolimab in advanced cancers. Produced via immunoSEQ multiplex PCR; TCRdb's table is partial and in-frame only. This table has about 73,000 clones, about 87% appearing once. This specimen was CD4+ or CD8+ T cells sorted from blood, taken in a trial of the OX40 agonist ivuxolimab. The source is an adult with an advanced solid tumor such as melanoma, head and neck, liver or kidney cancer.

The chain combines TRBV2 with TRBJ2-7; D is uncertain. The CDR3 runs to 12 residues. Germline V gives CDR1 SNHLY, CDR2 FYNNEI. The V end lost 4 bases, the J end lost 2 bases, and 6 bases lay between the germline ends. DNA for the CDR3: TGTGCCAGCAGTGGATCGACCTACGAGCAGTACTTC. It translates to CASSGSTYEQYF.

This rearrangement joins TRBV27 to TRBJ1-2; D possibly corresponds to TRBD1 (6 bases). V lost 6 bases and J lost 5, with 13 bases in between. Germline CDR1 MNHEY, CDR2 SMNVEV (reference sequence). The CDR3 has 13 residues. This CDR3 reads CASSLAGAYGYTF. The CDR3 DNA is TGTGCCAGCAGCCTGGCAGGGGCGTATGGCTACACCTTC.

The gene calls are TRBV5-6 and TRBJ2-1; D possibly uses TRBD1 or TRBD2 (5 bases each). Germline CDR1 SGHDT, CDR2 YYEEEE. V lost 0 bases, J lost 4 bases, and 14 bases lay in between. This CDR3 has 16 amino acids. This chain's CDR3 is CASSLGTGTPYNEQFF. The CDR3 bases are TGTGCCAGCAGCTTGGGGACCGGGACCCCTTACAATGAGCAGTTCTTC.

V and J are TRBV27 and TRBJ1-2; D call uncertain. Looked up from germline, CDR1 is MNHEY and CDR2 is SMNVEV (reference sequence). The CDR3 runs 15 residues. V was shortened by 4 bases and J by 6 bases, with 18 bases between the two germline ends. The CDR3, as DNA: TGTGCCAGCAGTTCAAGTCTAGGGTTCCTCAATGGCTACACCTTC. Protein: CASSSSLGFLNGYTF.

The chain employs TRBV6-1 and TRBJ1-3, with D perhaps TRBD1 (5 bases). Germline V CDR1 and CDR2: MNHNS, SASEGT. The CDR3 sequence is 14 residues long. Trimming pared 8 bases from V and 0 bases from J, leaving 11 bases between. The CDR3 is CASGGDGSGNTIYF. The CDR3 DNA reads TGTGCCAGCGGGGGGGATGGCTCTGGAAACACCATATATTTT.

The J gene is TRBJ1-1, the V gene TRBV27; TRBD1 might be the D (6 bases). The CDR3 covers 12 residues. Between the trimmed V and J ends, which lost 6 bases and 7 bases, there was a span of 12 bases. Germline V gene sequence: CDR1 MNHEY, CDR2 SMNVEV (reference sequence). In DNA form, the CDR3 reads TGTGCCAGCAGCCCGGGACACCTTGAAGCTTTCTTT. It codes for CASSPGHLEAFF.

This chain connects TRBV30 to TRBJ1-4, with a weak D call TRBD1 (5 bases). Germline V lookup: CDR1 GTSNPN, CDR2 SVGIG (reference sequence). Trimming cost V 3 bases and J 8 bases, with 28 bases left between them. The CDR3 is 18 amino acids. The CDR3 sequence is CAWSGGQAGPFEFEKLFF. The CDR3 DNA is TGTGCCTGGAGCGGCGGGCAGGCGGGACCCTTCGAGTTCGAAAAACTGTTTTTT.

V usage is TRBV27 and J usage is TRBJ2-7, with 11 bases aligning to TRBD2. The length of the CDR3 is 22 residues. Germline V gives CDR1 MNHEY, CDR2 SMNVEV (reference sequence). Losses at the gene ends were 4 bases for V and 8 bases for J; bases not matched to a gene: 31. CDR3 protein: CASSSTSGSGPYESGSLIQQYF. As DNA, the CDR3 is TGTGCCAGCAGTTCCACTAGCGGGAGCGGTCCTTACGAGTCAGGGTCTTTAATTCAGCAGTACTTC.

The chain links TRBV4-2 to TRBJ1-1; 9 bases are shared with TRBD1. Trimming removed 5 bases from V and 6 bases from J; junction bases left unmatched: 4. Germline V lookup: CDR1 LGHNA, CDR2 YNFKEQ. The CDR3 loop spans 13 amino acids. CDR3 sequence: CASSDTGGPEAFF. The CDR3 DNA reads as TGTGCCAGCAGCGACACAGGGGGCCCTGAAGCTTTCTTT.

The chain combines TRBV9 with TRBJ2-3; D uncertain. CDR1 is SGDLS and CDR2 is YYNGEE in the germline V gene. This CDR3 spans 14 amino acids. Trimming took 0 bases from V and 2 from J, leaving 7 bases between them. This CDR3 reads CASSVGGFTDTQYF. CDR3 DNA sequence: TGTGCCAGCAGCGTAGGAGGATTCACAGATACGCAGTATTTT.

This clone has just one count. The genes are TRBV28 and TRBJ1-4, with 8 bases lining up with TRBD1. Per germline, CDR1 MDHEN and CDR2 SYDVKM. The CDR3 sequence is 17 residues long. The V segment lost 4 bases and the J segment 0 bases; nucleotides outside the gene matches: 7. This CDR3 reads CASSSQLQGATNEKLFF. CDR3 coding DNA: TGTGCCAGCAGTTCTCAATTACAGGGGGCAACTAATGAAAAACTGTTTTTT. Together with reference TRBV28 and TRBJ1-4, the CDR3 gives the full variable domain: DVKVTQSSRYLVKRTGEKVFLECVQDMDHENMFWYRQDPGLGLRLIYFSYDVKMKEKGDIPEGYSVSREKKERFSLILESASTNQTSMYLCASSSQLQGATNEKLFFGSGTQLSVL.

The chain couples TRBV4-1 to TRBJ2-1; D may be TRBD1 (6 bases). CDR3 size: 14 residues. Germline values: CDR1 MGHRA, CDR2 YSYEKL. Trimming cost V 1 base and J 5 bases, with 9 bases left between them. This chain's CDR3 is CASSQVTGNNEQFF. The CDR3 DNA is TGCGCCAGCAGCCAAGTAACAGGGAACAATGAGCAGTTCTTC.

CDR3: CASSPEGAHGYTF. The CDR3 bases are TGTGCCAGCAGCCCCGAGGGGGCTCATGGCTACACCTTC. The V call is TRBV5-4, the J call TRBJ1-2; 7 bases map to TRBD1. After removal of 4 bases from V and 6 bases from J, the junction contained 6 bases not matched to a gene. This CDR3 region has 13 residues. In germline, CDR1 is SGHNT, CDR2 YYREEE (reference sequence).

The V gene is TRBV7-9, the J gene TRBJ1-2, with D possibly TRBD1 on 6 matching bases. The CDR3 sequence is 15 residues long. Germline values: CDR1 SEHNR, CDR2 FQNEAQ (reference sequence). V was clipped by 4 bases and J by 2 bases, with 14 bases between them. The CDR3 sequence is CASSSIPGHNYGYTF. CDR3 DNA: TGTGCCAGCAGCTCCATACCGGGACACAACTATGGCTACACCTTC.

This chain links TRBV4-1 with TRBJ1-5, with D tentatively TRBD1 (5 bases). This CDR3 has 14 amino acids. The germline V gene has CDR1 MGHRA and CDR2 YSYEKL. The germline V and J ends were trimmed by 3 bases and 5 bases, with 11 bases remaining between them. The CDR3 sequence is CASSQVSGYQPQHF. In DNA form, the CDR3 reads TGCGCCAGCAGCCAGGTTTCAGGGTATCAGCCCCAGCATTTT.

The chain couples TRBV21-1 to TRBJ1-5; TRBD1, the table's D call, lacks a check against the DNA. TRBV21-1 is designated a pseudogene. CDR3 length: 15 amino acids. The CDR3 DNA reads TGTGCCAGCAGCAAAGTCAGGGGGGTCGGGGAGCCCCAGCATTTT. It yields the protein CASSKVRGVGEPQHF.

The V gene is TRBV9, the J gene TRBJ2-1; no firm D call. This CDR3 spans 13 amino acids. Trimming stripped 0 bases from V and 4 bases from J, with 5 bases between. Germline V gene lookup returns CDR1 SGDLS and CDR2 YYNGEE. CDR3 DNA sequence: TGTGCCAGCAGCGTAGACAGATACAATGAGCAGTTCTTC. Protein product: CASSVDRYNEQFF.

This rearrangement joins TRBV10-2 to TRBJ1-2, with 8 bases lining up with TRBD1. The CDR3 has 15 residues. The germline V gene has CDR1 WSHSY and CDR2 SAAADI. After removal of 3 bases from V and 3 bases from J, the junction contained 6 bases not matched to a gene. The DNA for the CDR3 is TGCGCCAGCAGTGACCCGGACAGGGTTGACTATGGCTACACCTTC. It is translated as CASSDPDRVDYGYTF.

This chain joins TRBV19 and TRBJ1-2, with 7 nucleotides matching TRBD1. The V segment lost 0 bases and the J segment 2 bases; nucleotides outside the gene matches: 3. The CDR3 covers 15 residues. Germline V CDR1 and CDR2: LNHDA, SQIVND (reference sequence). The CDR3 region has the DNA TGTGCCAGTAGTATAGACCCGGGACAGAACTATGGCTACACCTTC. This encodes CASSIDPGQNYGYTF.

The chain couples TRBV9 to TRBJ2-7; TRBD2 is a possible D gene (5 bases). The CDR3 runs to 14 residues. Germline CDR1 reads SGDLS; CDR2 reads YYNGEE. Trimming left V 3 bases short and J 0 bases short, with 10 bases between. The CDR3 coding sequence is TGTGCCAGCAGCGGGACTGGCGCCTCCTACGAGCAGTACTTC. Translation: CASSGTGASYEQYF.

The gene calls are TRBV4-2 and TRBJ2-2; 11 bases are a match to TRBD2. CDR1 and CDR2 from the germline V gene are LGHNA and YNFKEQ. The CDR3 sequence is 16 residues long. J gave up 1 base and V 4 bases, and 2 bases lay outside the gene matches. The CDR3 loop is CASSLGTSGNTGELFF. CDR3 bases: TGTGCCAGCAGCCTGGGGACTAGCGGGAACACCGGGGAGCTGTTTTTT.